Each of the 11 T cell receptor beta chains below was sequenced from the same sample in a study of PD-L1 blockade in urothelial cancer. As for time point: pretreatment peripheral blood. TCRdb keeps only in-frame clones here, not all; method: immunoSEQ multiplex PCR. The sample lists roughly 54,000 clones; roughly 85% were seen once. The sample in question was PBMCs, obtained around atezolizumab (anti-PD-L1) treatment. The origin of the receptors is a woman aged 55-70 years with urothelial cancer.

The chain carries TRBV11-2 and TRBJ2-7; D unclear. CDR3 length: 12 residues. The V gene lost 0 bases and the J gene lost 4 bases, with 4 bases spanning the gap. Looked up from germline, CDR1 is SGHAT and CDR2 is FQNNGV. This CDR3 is CASSLDRYEQYF. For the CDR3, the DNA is TGTGCCAGCAGCTTAGACCGTTACGAGCAGTACTTC.

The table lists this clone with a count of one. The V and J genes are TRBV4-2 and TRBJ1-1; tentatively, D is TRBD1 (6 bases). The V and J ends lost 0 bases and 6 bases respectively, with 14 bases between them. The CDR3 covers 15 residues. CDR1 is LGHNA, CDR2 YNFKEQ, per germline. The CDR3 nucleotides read TGTGCCAGCAGCCAAGAACAGGGTTCGGGCGCTGAAGCTTTCTTT. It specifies CASSQEQGSGAEAFF.

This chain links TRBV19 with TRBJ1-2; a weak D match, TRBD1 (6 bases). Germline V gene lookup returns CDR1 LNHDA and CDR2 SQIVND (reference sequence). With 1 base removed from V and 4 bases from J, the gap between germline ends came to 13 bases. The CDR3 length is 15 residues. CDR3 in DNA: TGTGCCAGTAGTATAGGTGCAGGGGAGACCTATGGCTACACCTTC. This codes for CASSIGAGETYGYTF.

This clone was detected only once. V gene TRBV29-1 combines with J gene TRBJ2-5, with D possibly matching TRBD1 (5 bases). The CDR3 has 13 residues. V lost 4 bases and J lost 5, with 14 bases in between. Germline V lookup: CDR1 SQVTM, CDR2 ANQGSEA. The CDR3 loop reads CSVAPGIEETQYF. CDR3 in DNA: TGCAGCGTTGCCCCAGGGATTGAGGAGACCCAGTACTTC.

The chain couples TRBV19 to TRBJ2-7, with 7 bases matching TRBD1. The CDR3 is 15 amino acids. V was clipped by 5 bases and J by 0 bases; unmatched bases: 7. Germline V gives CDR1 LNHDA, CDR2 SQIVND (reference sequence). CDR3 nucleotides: TGTGCCAGTAGTCCCCGGGACAGCTTCTCCTACGAGCAGTACTTC. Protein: CASSPRDSFSYEQYF. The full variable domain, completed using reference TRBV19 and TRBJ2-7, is DGGITQSPKYLFRKEGQNVTLSCEQNLNHDAMYWYRQDPGQGLRLIYYSQIVNDFQKGDIAEGYSVSREKKESFPLTVTSAQKNPTAFYLCASSPRDSFSYEQYFGPGTRLTVT.

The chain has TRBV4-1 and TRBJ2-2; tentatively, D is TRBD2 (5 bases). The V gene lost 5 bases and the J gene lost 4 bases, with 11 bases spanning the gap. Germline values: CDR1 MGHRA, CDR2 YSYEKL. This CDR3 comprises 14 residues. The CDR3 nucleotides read TGCGCCAGCAGCTCCCCCGGGGTCACCGGGGAGCTGTTTTTT. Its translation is CASSSPGVTGELFF.

The CDR3, as DNA: TGTGCCAGCAGCTTATACCGCGGGAGTATAAACATTCAGTACTTC. Translated: CASSLYRGSINIQYF. This chain joins TRBV7-2 and TRBJ2-4, with 7 nucleotides matching TRBD2. J lost 6 bases, V lost 2 bases, and 7 bases had no gene match. The CDR3 spans 15 residues. The germline CDR1 and CDR2 sequences are SGHTA and FQGNSA.

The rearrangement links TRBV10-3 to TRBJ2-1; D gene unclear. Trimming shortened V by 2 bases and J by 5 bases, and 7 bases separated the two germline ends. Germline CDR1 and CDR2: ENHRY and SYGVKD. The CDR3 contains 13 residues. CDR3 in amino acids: CAISERLDNEQFF. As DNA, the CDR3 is TGTGCCATCAGTGAGAGACTTGACAATGAGCAGTTCTTC.

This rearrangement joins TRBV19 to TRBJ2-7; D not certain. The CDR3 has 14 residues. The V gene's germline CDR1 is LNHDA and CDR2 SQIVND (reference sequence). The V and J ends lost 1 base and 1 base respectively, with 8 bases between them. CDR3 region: CASSIVTQSYEQYF. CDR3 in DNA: TGTGCCAGTAGTATAGTGACTCAATCCTACGAGCAGTACTTC. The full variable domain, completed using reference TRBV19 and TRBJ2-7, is DGGITQSPKYLFRKEGQNVTLSCEQNLNHDAMYWYRQDPGQGLRLIYYSQIVNDFQKGDIAEGYSVSREKKESFPLTVTSAQKNPTAFYLCASSIVTQSYEQYFGPGTRLTVT.

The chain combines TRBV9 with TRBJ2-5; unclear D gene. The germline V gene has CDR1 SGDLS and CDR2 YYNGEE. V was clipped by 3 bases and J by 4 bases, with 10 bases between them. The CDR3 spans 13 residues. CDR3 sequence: CASSEITGETQYF. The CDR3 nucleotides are TGTGCCAGCAGCGAAATAACTGGAGAGACCCAGTACTTC.

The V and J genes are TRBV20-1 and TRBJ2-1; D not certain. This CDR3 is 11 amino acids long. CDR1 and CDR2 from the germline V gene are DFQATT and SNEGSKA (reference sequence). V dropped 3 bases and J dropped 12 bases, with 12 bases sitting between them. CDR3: CSARVISGQFF. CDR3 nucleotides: TGCAGTGCTAGGGTAATATCAGGGCAGTTCTTC.